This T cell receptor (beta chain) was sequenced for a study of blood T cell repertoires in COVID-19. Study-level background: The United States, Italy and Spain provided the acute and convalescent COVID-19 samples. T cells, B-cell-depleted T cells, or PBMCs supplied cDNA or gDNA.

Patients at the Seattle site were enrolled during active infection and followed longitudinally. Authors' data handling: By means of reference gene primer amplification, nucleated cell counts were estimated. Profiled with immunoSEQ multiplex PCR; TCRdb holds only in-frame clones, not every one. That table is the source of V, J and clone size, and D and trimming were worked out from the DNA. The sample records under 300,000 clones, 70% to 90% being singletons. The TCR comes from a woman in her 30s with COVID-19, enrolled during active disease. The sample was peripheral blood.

The CDR3 sequence is CATSDLGTGADEQFF. CDR3 sequence (DNA): TGTGCCACCAGTGACCTCGGGACAGGGGCGGATGAGCAGTTCTTC. This rearrangement joins TRBV24-1 to TRBJ2-1; 10 nucleotides align to TRBD1. Germline loops: CDR1 KGHDR, CDR2 SFDVKD. The CDR3 length is 15 residues. V lost 4 bases, J lost 8 bases, and 7 bases stayed unmatched.